This T cell receptor (beta chain) was sequenced for a study of shared clonotypes between healthy human individuals. The repertoire was sequenced with immunoSEQ multiplex PCR; TCRdb's copy has only in-frame clones and lacks some. Here the sample spans about 490,000 clones, roughly 80% being singletons. The source of this sequence is a woman aged 40 to 50 in good health. Some clones in this sample may be carry-over from other donors' samples. Input material: PBMCs.

The chain's CDR3 is CASSLALGTGGTEAFF. DNA of the CDR3: TGCGCCAGCAGCTTGGCCTTGGGGACAGGGGGCACTGAAGCTTTCTTT. The chain employs TRBV5-1 and TRBJ1-1; 11 bases fit TRBD1. This CDR3 is 16 amino acids long. Germline V gene lookup returns CDR1 SGHRS and CDR2 YFSETQ. J lost 4 bases, V lost 0 bases, and 5 bases had no gene match.